A selection of T cell receptor beta chains follows, all from one sample in a study of T cell responses to AZD1222 COVID-19 vaccine. Assay used: immunoSEQ multiplex PCR; TCRdb lists only in-frame clones, some missing. The table shows fewer than 120,000 clones, with over 85% occurring only once. This material consisted of peripheral blood, taken 28 days after the second AZD1222 dose. The receptor set was obtained from an adult who received the AZD1222 COVID-19 vaccine. Each CDR3 is given with its conserved first and last residue. D genes are given only for firm matches. Where a row states a size, it is once, few, many or the class of an expanded clone; other rows omit it.

clone_size j_call v_call d_call cdr3_nt cdr3_aa
once TRBJ2-7 TRBV10-3 TRBD1 TGTGCCATCAGTTCTTGGGGGACAGGGGGGACAATGAAGGACGAGCAGTACTTC CAISSWGTGGTMKDEQYF
NA TRBJ1-2 TRBV27 NA TGTGCCAGCAGTTTATTGGGGTCTCAGCATCACACCTTC CASSLLGSQHHTF
NA TRBJ1-6 TRBV4-1 TRBD1 TGCGCCAGCAGCCAGATTGGGACAGGGACTTCACCCCTCCACTTT CASSQIGTGTSPLHF
NA TRBJ2-3 TRBV9 TRBD2 TGTGCCAGCAGCGTAGGGAGCGGGGGAAGGACAGATACGCAGTATTTT CASSVGSGGRTDTQYF
NA TRBJ2-7 TRBV7-9 NA TGTGCCAGCAGCTTATCAGGTTACGAGCAGTACTTC CASSLSGYEQYF
NA TRBJ2-1 TRBV9 NA TGTGCCAGCAGCGTAGGGGCGACGGACTACAATGAGCAGTTCTTC CASSVGATDYNEQFF
NA TRBJ2-4 TRBV4-2 TRBD1 TGTGCCAGCAGCCCACAACAGGGGCATGGATCTACCAAAAACATTCAGTACTTC CASSPQQGHGSTKNIQYF
NA TRBJ2-7 TRBV6-2/TRBV6-3 NA TGTGCCAGCAGTTCCACTCTGATATCCTACGAGCAGTACTTC CASSSTLISYEQYF
NA TRBJ1-1 TRBV5-1 NA TGCGCCAGCAGCTTGGACTCGGGGGGCCGGGATGGCGCTTTCTTT CASSLDSGGRDGAFF
NA TRBJ2-3 TRBV11-2 TRBD2 TGTGCCAGCAGCCACCCCGTTGGCGGGAGAGGCACAGATACGCAGTATTTT CASSHPVGGRGTDTQYF
few TRBJ1-3 TRBV4-2 NA TGTGCCAGCTCGGCAGGTTTCTCGAGGGGAAACACCATATATTTT CASSAGFSRGNTIYF
NA TRBJ2-7 TRBV28 TRBD1 TGTGCCAGCAGTCTACGCACAGGGGGCCCCTCCTACGAGCAGTACTTC CASSLRTGGPSYEQYF
NA TRBJ2-4 TRBV3-1/TRBV3-2 NA TGTGCCAGCAGCCAATTTCGGGGTGATCCGTACTTC CASSQFRGDPYF
NA TRBJ2-7 TRBV30 NA TGTGCCTGGAGCCCCCCCCATACCTACGAGCAGTACTTC CAWSPPHTYEQYF
NA TRBJ1-1 TRBV3-1/TRBV3-2 NA TGTGCCAGCAGTCAAGCAGGGGAGGGTGAAGCTTTCTTT CASSQAGEGEAFF